This T cell receptor (beta chain) stems from a study of regulatory T cells in long-lasting Graves disease (dated by TCRdb to the early 2020s). Regarding the research as a whole: Patients with newly diagnosed Graves' disease had been on antithyroid drugs for under 3 months. Patients with persistent Graves' disease were compared with patients with newly diagnosed Graves' disease using TCR sequencing and RNA sequencing of peripheral blood. The study was conducted in China and was registered as a clinical trial. TCR sequencing covered about 13 persistent and 20 or so newly diagnosed Graves' disease patients, 33 samples in total.

In this sample, this clonotype turned up a few times. What this receptor recognizes is not known. Base qualities are not recorded, but no much larger clone differs from it by a single base. Trimming costs V 4 bases and J 1 base, and their ends lie 11 bases apart. The cysteine opens and the phenylalanine closes a CDR3 of 15 amino acids. CDR3 DNA is the only sequence kept; it has 45 bases, read in frame from the first base. The germline V gene provides CDR1 KGHSH and CDR2 LQKENI. Study-wide conclusions, independent of this receptor: Because the primary lesion, thyroid tissue, could not be accessed, the study looked at peripheral blood alone. Preferential use of TRBV28, TRBJ1-2 and TRBJ2-5 was observed in persistent disease, whereas TRBV20-1 and TRBJ2-1 were favored in newly diagnosed disease. Compared with newly diagnosed patients, persistent Graves' disease patients had lower TCR Shannon entropy and fewer highly expanded clones, which suggests clonal expansion. Patients with persistent disease shared more public clonotypes (around 2,700) than newly diagnosed patients did (966). The authors noted that the small sample size was a limitation that may lower accuracy. Only the TCR beta chain was sequenced and analyzed.

Libraries were made using multiplex PCR. Data came from an Illumina HiSeq 4000. TCR beta libraries were built with iRepertoire HTBI primers and Arm-PCR amplification of CDR3 regions. Gel purification was performed on PCR products prior to sequencing. Processing in the source paper ran as follows. Gene usage analysis of CDR3 amino acid clonotypes used the 60 to 80 TRBV and some 13 TRBJ segments found across samples. COPE and FqMerger were used to merge the filtered high-quality paired reads into contigs. Contigs were aligned with BLAST to IMGT TRBV, TRBD and TRBJ reference genes, and CDR3 was defined per IMGT. Highly expanded clones were defined as clonotypes with a frequency above 0.1%. Repertoire diversity was measured by Shannon entropy, and V-J evenness by the Gini coefficient. Public clonotypes were defined as clonotypes shared by more than one individual. The raw public reads went through TCRdb reprocessing: fastp at Q25, MiXCR clone calling, in-frame beta chains kept. Each entry merges the rows of one CDR3 protein and shows their most common DNA and genes. TCRdb's processing, not the authors' own work, is the source of the V and J calls. The sample has approximately 270,000 distinct CDR3 sequences on record, about 18% of them singletons. Clones ranked in the top ten supply less than 15% of the sample.

The sample's time point label, decoded: newly diagnosed GD, antithyroid drugs for less than 3 months. For both TCR sequencing and RNA sequencing, RNA was extracted from PBMCs in TRIzol. Graves' disease was diagnosed according to American Thyroid Association guidelines. Recruitment of patients was carried out at an endocrinology department in Xi'an, China. From each patient, approximately 10 milliliters of peripheral blood was collected into an EDTA anticoagulant tube. Ficoll Paque Plus density gradient separation was used to isolate PBMCs, and no further T cell sorting was done. RNA quality was checked with an Agilent 2100 Bioanalyzer and agarose gel, and concentration with a NanoDrop 2000. The same specimen was also included in a second study, on T cells in Graves' hyperthyroidism and ophthalmopathy. The second source states: Stable Graves' hyperthyroidism was defined as the absence of progression to ophthalmopathy over 18 months of follow-up. Hyperthyroidism patients were newly diagnosed, had a disease duration of under 2 months, and were aged 18 to 65 years. Patients with uncontrolled infections, other autoimmune diseases, pregnancy or lactation were excluded. Diagnoses relied on clinical symptoms, serum thyroxine and TRAb, thyroid ultrasound and orbital computed tomography. A first-round RT-PCR of the TCR CDR3 used the HTBI primer set with the Qiagen OneStep RT-PCR kit. Most expanded thyroid clonotypes (frequency above 0.001) were also detected in blood, suggesting blood repertoires may reflect thyroid immune responses. A model built on a 13 V-J signature distinguished ophthalmopathy from stable hyperthyroidism, reaching about 88% sensitivity and approximately 83% specificity in cross-validation and 80%/75% in testing. In validation, the model predicted progression to ophthalmopathy with approximately 69% sensitivity and around 72% specificity, a median of about 6 months before onset. To identify TCR V-J signatures that set the groups apart, the researchers used a discovery cohort of approximately 98 patients, made up of roughly 40 with Graves' ophthalmopathy and about 60 with stable Graves' hyperthyroidism. Prospective prediction of ophthalmopathy was tested in an independent validation cohort of 18 to 20 hyperthyroidism patients and 17 patients who later progressed to ophthalmopathy. For training and testing, the 100 or so patients in the discovery cohort were randomly divided in a 7:3 ratio. Thyroid tissue and blood T-cell repertoires from six Graves' hyperthyroidism patients were also compared in the study. After sampling, hyperthyroidism patients received methimazole starting at 30 mg daily, and ophthalmopathy patients received high-dose intravenous methylprednisolone. Libraries were constructed in a second round of multiplex PCR, after which size selection and purification were performed. Paired-end sequencing of the libraries was performed with 100 bp reads on an Illumina HiSeq2000. SOAPnuke was used to process the raw data, throwing out any read that contained adapters or uncalled bases, had a mean Phred below 15, or lacked an exact constant-primer or identifier match. COPE v1.2.5 was used to merge the high-quality paired reads, and each unique nucleotide sequence was defined as a clonotype. MiTCR v1.1 was used to align the clonotypes against IMGT TRBV, TRBD and TRBJ reference segments. The analysis was restricted to V-J combinations with a frequency above 0.0001, which together covered 99% to 99.2% of the repertoires. The TCS score was defined as the ratio of F50 (clonal expansion) to E x V (chaos), calculated using BLOSUM62-based TCRdist between CDR3 peptides within each V-J. Welch's t-statistics and random forest reduced fewer than 600 V-J features to 10 to 15, which were used in a naive Bayes classifier (R e1071). Sample size was not statistically predetermined, and blinding of investigators to group allocation was not performed. The paper describes TCR Vbeta CDR3 sequencing of 140 or so peripheral blood samples, made up of 43 ophthalmopathy patients, around 78 hyperthyroidism patients and 17 progressor patients.

The chain joins TRBV18 to TRBJ1-3; the D gene remains uncertain. This sequence originates from a woman aged 25 to 45 with Graves disease. Donor details come from another sample of the same person, matched by shared clones. Sequences were derived from peripheral blood mononuclear cells (PBMCs), sampled at new diagnosis, from a patient treated with antithyroid drugs. The nucleotides are TGTGCCAGCTCACAATCCAGCTCTTCTGGAAACACCATATATTTT. Its coded protein is CASSQSSSSGNTIYF.